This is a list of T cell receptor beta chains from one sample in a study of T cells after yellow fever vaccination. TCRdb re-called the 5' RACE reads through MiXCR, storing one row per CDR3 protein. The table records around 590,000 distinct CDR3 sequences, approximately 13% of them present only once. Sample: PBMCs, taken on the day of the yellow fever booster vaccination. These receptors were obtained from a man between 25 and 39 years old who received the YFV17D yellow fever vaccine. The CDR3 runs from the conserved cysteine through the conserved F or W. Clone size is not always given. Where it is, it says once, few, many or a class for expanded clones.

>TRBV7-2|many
CASSLGGLINTEAFF
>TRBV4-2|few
CASSQVSGLSYEQYF
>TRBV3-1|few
CASSPLAGGPHDTQYF
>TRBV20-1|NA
CSAWPGTSGYEQYF
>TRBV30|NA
CAWSALRGTDTQYF
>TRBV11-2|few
CASSSTDYGEQYF
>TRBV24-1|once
CATSLWGGSNEQFF
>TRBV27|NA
CASSTRGPPYSNQPQHF
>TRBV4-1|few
CASSWRGAGEQFF
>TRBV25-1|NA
CASSATGQYNEQFF
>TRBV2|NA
CASGFGIELLALDIQYF
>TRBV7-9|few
CASHGAGGPPGPDTQYF
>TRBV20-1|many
CSARPVAGIYNEQFF
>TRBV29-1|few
CSVTRLNRGYEQYF
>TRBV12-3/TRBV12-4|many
CASRGSGQETQYF
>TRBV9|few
CASSTQPAGGRETQYF
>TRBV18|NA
CASSPTSGRGHNEQFF
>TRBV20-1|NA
CSAETGRHSYEQYF
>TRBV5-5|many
CASSLVLRGETQYF
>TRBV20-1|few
CSAPSRDRVFEQYF
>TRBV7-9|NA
CASSPYSETQYF
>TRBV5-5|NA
CASSLVAAGGRPYEQYF
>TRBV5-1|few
CASSLYLAGFSEQYF
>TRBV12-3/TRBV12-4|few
CASSFPPRTGCNQPQHF
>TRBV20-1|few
CSARDANETGRQFRKLFF
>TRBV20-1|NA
CSATGSWREAFF
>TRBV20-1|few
CSARAPHGLYNEQFF
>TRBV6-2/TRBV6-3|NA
CASSYSRMMTYNEQFF
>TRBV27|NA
CASSLRPAGTDTQYF
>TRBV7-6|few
CASSQTGAVETQYF
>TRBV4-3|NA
CASSQPVLGGPPDEQFF
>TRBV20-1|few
CSASPGIRGIDTQYF
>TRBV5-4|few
CASSLGTPGQGSGEQYF
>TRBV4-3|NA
CASSQDSRAQGANVLTF
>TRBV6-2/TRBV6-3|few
CASSYSGDGYTF
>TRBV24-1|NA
CATSDLGAGDTDTQYF
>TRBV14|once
CASSQAAWGTEAFF
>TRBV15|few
CATSRQKGANGQPQHF
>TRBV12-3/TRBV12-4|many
CASSSWSPTDTQYF
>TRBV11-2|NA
CASSLLAGIYEQYF
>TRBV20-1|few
CSASKSGADYEQYF
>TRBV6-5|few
CASRTLQGYGYTF
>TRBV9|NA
CASSGFMEPYNEQFF